This is a list of T cell receptor beta chains from one sample in a study of identical twins. TCRdb called the 5' RACE reads again in MiXCR, with one record for every CDR3 protein. The table has approximately 690,000 distinct CDR3 sequences, less than 7% seen once. Input material: naive T cells sorted from blood. Receptors originate from a man younger than 35 in good health. Both conserved end residues are part of each CDR3.

length	V	J	CDR3
17	TRBV7-6	TRBJ2-3	CASSRGTSGRITDTQYF
16	TRBV25-1	TRBJ2-5	CASSGGLGADGETQYF
15	TRBV11-2	TRBJ2-3	CASRPGSPRADTQYF
16	TRBV7-9	TRBJ2-7	CASSSSYGTSSYEQYF
15	TRBV19	TRBJ2-3	CASTSTGVYTDTQYF
17	TRBV27	TRBJ2-3	CASSGLAGGPGTDTQYF
14	TRBV5-1	TRBJ2-1	CASSWTSSYNEQFF
13	TRBV12-3/TRBV12-4	TRBJ1-2	CASRDTANYGYTF
13	TRBV20-1	TRBJ2-1	CSARDWKGQAQFF
16	TRBV7-8	TRBJ1-4	CASSFRRNQAGEKLFF
14	TRBV29-1	TRBJ2-2	CSAGDRKNTGELFF
18	TRBV28	TRBJ2-6	CASSPWAGGAAGANVLTF
15	TRBV12-3/TRBV12-4	TRBJ2-2	CASRPGQVPTGELFF
14	TRBV12-3/TRBV12-4	TRBJ2-1	CASMAGDLSNEQFF
11	TRBV20-1	TRBJ2-1	CSALSISEQFF
15	TRBV20-1	TRBJ2-3	CSATAPGLATDTQYF
14	TRBV6-5	TRBJ2-7	CASSYRQGADEQYF
17	TRBV27	TRBJ1-5	CASSLWGGRGEHQPQHF
16	TRBV20-1	TRBJ2-1	CSAPLAGAPRYNEQFF
14	TRBV7-2	TRBJ2-4	CASSLAPGRNIQYF
16	TRBV12-3/TRBV12-4	TRBJ2-4	CASSSRQDFVKNIQYF
15	TRBV12-3/TRBV12-4	TRBJ2-4	CASRGGVESKNIQYF
14	TRBV12-3/TRBV12-4	TRBJ2-2	CASSLTGNTGELFF
13	TRBV5-1	TRBJ2-1	CASSRLTSDEQFF
14	TRBV6-2/TRBV6-3	TRBJ2-7	CASSHPGQGYEQYF
16	TRBV20-1	TRBJ2-7	CSARYQTGPLPYEQYF
15	TRBV5-1	TRBJ2-5	CASSLGGQGAETQYF
15	TRBV12-3/TRBV12-4	TRBJ2-1	CASRDSGMSYNEQFF
13	TRBV20-1	TRBJ2-5	CSASGAGSETQYF
14	TRBV12-3/TRBV12-4	TRBJ1-3	CASGLVISGNTIYF
18	TRBV11-1	TRBJ2-6	CASSSYTGLLSGANVLTF
16	TRBV7-2	TRBJ2-1	CASSLYEGGRDNEQFF
17	TRBV3-1	TRBJ2-3	CASSLYHSSARTDTQYF
13	TRBV12-3/TRBV12-4	TRBJ2-1	CASSLNNRDEQFF
18	TRBV11-2	TRBJ2-1	CASSLTGRALSSYNEQFF
14	TRBV28	TRBJ1-5	CASSYRAINQPQHF
14	TRBV24-1	TRBJ2-1	CATSVGVPYNEQFF
13	TRBV28	TRBJ2-3	CASRRLAGLRQYF